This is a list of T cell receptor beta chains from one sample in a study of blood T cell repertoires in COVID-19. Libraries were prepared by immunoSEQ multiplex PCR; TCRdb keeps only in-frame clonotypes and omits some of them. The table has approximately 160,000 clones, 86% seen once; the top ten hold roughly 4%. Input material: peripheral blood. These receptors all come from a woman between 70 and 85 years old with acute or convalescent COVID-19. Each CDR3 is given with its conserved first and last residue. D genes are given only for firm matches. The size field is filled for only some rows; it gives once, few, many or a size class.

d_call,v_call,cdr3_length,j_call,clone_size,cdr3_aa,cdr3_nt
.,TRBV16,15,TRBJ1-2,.,CASSPSRDSLSGYTF,TGTGCCAGCAGCCCGTCCCGGGATAGTCTTAGCGGCTACACCTTC
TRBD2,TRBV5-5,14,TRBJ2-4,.,CASSLSGPKNIQYF,TGTGCCAGCAGCCTTAGCGGGCCCAAAAACATTCAGTACTTC
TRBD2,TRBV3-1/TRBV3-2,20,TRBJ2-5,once,CASSQDYPSGTSGFQETQYF,TGTGCCAGCAGCCAGGACTACCCTTCCGGGACTAGCGGATTCCAAGAGACCCAGTACTTC
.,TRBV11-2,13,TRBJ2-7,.,CASSARVGYEQYF,TGTGCCAGCAGCGCCAGGGTGGGCTACGAGCAGTACTTC
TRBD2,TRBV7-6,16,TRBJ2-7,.,CASSPRTGLAAFEQYF,TGTGCCAGCAGCCCAAGAACGGGACTAGCGGCGTTCGAGCAGTACTTC
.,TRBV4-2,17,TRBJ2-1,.,CASSQGFDLSGYNEQFF,TGTGCCAGCAGCCAAGGATTTGACCTATCGGGATACAATGAGCAGTTCTTC
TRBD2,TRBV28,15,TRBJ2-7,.,CATEGAGLAVYEQYF,TGTGCCACCGAAGGGGCGGGACTAGCGGTCTACGAGCAGTACTTC
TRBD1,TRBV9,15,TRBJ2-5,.,CASSAGTGALETQYF,TGTGCCAGCAGCGCCGGGACAGGGGCGTTGGAGACCCAGTACTTC
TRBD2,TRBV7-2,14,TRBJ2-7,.,CASSFGLGAYEQYF,TGTGCCAGCAGCTTCGGACTAGGGGCCTACGAGCAGTACTTC
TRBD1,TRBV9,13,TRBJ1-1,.,CASNRDRETEAFF,TGTGCCAGCAACAGAGACAGGGAGACTGAAGCTTTCTTT
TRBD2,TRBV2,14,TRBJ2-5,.,CASRWTSGQETQYF,TGTGCCAGCAGATGGACTAGCGGCCAAGAGACCCAGTACTTC
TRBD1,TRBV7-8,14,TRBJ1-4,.,CASSLTGAGKKLFF,TGTGCCAGCAGCCTCACAGGGGCCGGCAAGAAACTGTTTTTT
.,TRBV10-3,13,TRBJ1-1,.,CAISYRENTEAFF,TGTGCCATCAGCTACAGGGAGAACACTGAAGCTTTCTTT
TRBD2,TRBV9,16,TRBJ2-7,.,CASSPRLASGTYEQYF,TGTGCCAGCAGCCCCCGTTTGGCTAGCGGAACCTACGAGCAGTACTTC
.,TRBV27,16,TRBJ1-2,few,CASSFFKGRSNYGYTF,TGTGCCAGCAGTTTCTTTAAGGGGAGGAGTAACTATGGCTACACCTTC
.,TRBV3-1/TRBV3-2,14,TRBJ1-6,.,CASSRQSTGSPLHF,TGTGCCAGCAGCCGCCAATCTACAGGTTCACCCCTCCACTTT
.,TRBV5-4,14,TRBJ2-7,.,CASSLGTVSYEQYF,TGTGCCAGCAGCTTGGGGACAGTCTCCTACGAGCAGTACTTC
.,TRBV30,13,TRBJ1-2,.,CAWSVGGAVGYTF,TGTGCCTGGAGTGTTGGCGGGGCGGTTGGCTACACCTTC
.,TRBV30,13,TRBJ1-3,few,CAWDPASGNTIYF,TGTGCCTGGGACCCAGCGTCTGGAAACACCATATATTTT
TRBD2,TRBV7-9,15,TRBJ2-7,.,CASSLGVLAGEEQYF,TGTGCCAGCAGCTTAGGAGTGCTAGCGGGGGAAGAGCAGTACTTC
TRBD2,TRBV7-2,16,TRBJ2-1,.,CASSLTSGGVVNEQFF,TGTGCCAGCAGCTTGACTAGCGGGGGGGTCGTGAATGAGCAGTTCTTC
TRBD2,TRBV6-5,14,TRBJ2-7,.,CASTRTGGIYEQYF,TGTGCCAGCACCCGAACGGGAGGCATCTACGAGCAGTACTTC
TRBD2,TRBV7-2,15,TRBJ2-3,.,CASSLQLAGGDTQYF,TGTGCCAGCAGCTTGCAACTAGCGGGGGGGGATACGCAGTATTTT
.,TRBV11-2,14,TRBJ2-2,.,CASSLVGVGGELFF,TGTGCCAGCAGCTTAGTCGGGGTCGGCGGGGAGCTGTTTTTT
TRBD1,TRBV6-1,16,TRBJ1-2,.,CASSEPGTGGGYGYTF,TGTGCCAGCAGTGAACCCGGGACAGGGGGCGGCTATGGCTACACCTTC
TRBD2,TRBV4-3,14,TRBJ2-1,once,CASSGGTSRNEQFF,TGCGCCAGCAGCGGGGGGACTAGTAGGAATGAGCAGTTCTTC
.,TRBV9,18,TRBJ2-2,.,CASSVGVPGVWSAGELFF,TGTGCCAGCAGCGTAGGCGTTCCGGGGGTGTGGTCCGCCGGGGAGCTGTTTTTT
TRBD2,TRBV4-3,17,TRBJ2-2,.,CASSWGGRAARAGELFF,TGCGCCAGCAGCTGGGGCGGGAGGGCCGCGCGCGCCGGGGAGCTGTTTTTT
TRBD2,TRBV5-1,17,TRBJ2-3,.,CASSLFSGSKETDTQYF,TGCGCCAGCAGCTTATTTAGCGGGAGTAAGGAGACAGATACGCAGTATTTT
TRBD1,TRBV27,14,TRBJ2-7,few,CASSRGDRPYEQYF,TGTGCCAGCAGTCGCGGGGACAGGCCCTACGAGCAGTACTTC
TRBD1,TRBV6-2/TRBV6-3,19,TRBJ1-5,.,CASSYGRTGGGSSNQPQHF,TGTGCCAGCAGTTACGGAAGGACAGGGGGGGGAAGTAGCAATCAGCCCCAGCATTTT
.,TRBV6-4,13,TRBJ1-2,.,CASSEELGYGYTF,TGTGCCAGCAGTGAGGAGCTTGGCTATGGCTACACCTTC
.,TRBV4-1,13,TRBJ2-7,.,CASSPREAYEQYF,TGCGCCAGCAGCCCAAGAGAGGCCTACGAGCAGTACTTC
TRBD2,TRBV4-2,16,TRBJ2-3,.,CASSQEAGGPLDTQYF,TGTGCCAGCAGCCAAGAGGCGGGAGGGCCTTTAGATACGCAGTATTTT
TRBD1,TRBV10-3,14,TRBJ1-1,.,CAISYRGSNTEAFF,TGTGCCATCAGCTACAGGGGTTCGAACACTGAAGCTTTCTTT
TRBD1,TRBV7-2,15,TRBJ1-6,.,CASSPQGLDNSPLHF,TGTGCCAGCAGTCCACAGGGGTTGGATAATTCACCCCTCCACTTT
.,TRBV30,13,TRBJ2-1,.,CAWSKEQDLEQFF,TGTGCCTGGAGTAAAGAACAGGACCTTGAGCAGTTCTTC
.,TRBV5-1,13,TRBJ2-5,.,CASSLVQGGTQYF,TGCGCCAGCAGCTTGGTCCAGGGAGGGACCCAGTACTTC
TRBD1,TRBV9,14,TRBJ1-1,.,CASSATGVNTEAFF,TGTGCCAGCAGCGCGACAGGGGTTAACACTGAAGCTTTCTTT
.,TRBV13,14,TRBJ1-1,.,CASSTTTMNTEAFF,TGTGCCAGCAGCACCACGACAATGAACACTGAAGCTTTCTTT
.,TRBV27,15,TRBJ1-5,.,CASSSTGNDDQPQHF,TGTGCCAGCAGTTCCACAGGGAATGATGATCAGCCCCAGCATTTT
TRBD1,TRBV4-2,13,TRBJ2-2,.,CASSQDREGELFF,TGTGCCAGCAGCCAGGACAGGGAGGGGGAGCTGTTTTTT
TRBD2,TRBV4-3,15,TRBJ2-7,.,CASSQGLAGAFEQYF,TGCGCCAGCAGCCAAGGACTAGCGGGAGCTTTCGAGCAGTACTTC
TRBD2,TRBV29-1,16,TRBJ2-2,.,CSVEGATGGPVGELFF,TGCAGCGTTGAAGGAGCGACGGGAGGGCCGGTCGGGGAGCTGTTTTTT
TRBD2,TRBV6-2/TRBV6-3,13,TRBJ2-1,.,CASSRGSLDEQFF,TGTGCCAGCAGTCGCGGGAGTCTCGATGAGCAGTTCTTC
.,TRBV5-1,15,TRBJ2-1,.,CASAGQVTASNEQFF,TGCGCCAGCGCTGGCCAAGTAACCGCATCAAATGAGCAGTTCTTC
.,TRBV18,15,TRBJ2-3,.,CASSPFQRSTDTQYF,TGTGCCAGCTCACCATTTCAGCGGAGCACAGATACGCAGTATTTT
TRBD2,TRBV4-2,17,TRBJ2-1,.,CASSQVKVGLAYNEQFF,TGTGCCAGCAGCCAAGTTAAGGTGGGACTAGCCTACAATGAGCAGTTCTTC